These 10 T cell receptor beta chains originate from one sample sequenced in a study of blood T cell repertoires in COVID-19. The protocol was immunoSEQ multiplex PCR, while the TCRdb copy is restricted to in-frame clones and leaves out a portion. The sample holds about 50,000 clones, roughly 85% seen once. Material: peripheral blood. The receptors originated from a man in his sixties with acute or convalescent COVID-19.

The chain links TRBV5-1 to TRBJ1-4, with TRBD1 as a possible D gene (6 bases). V lost 3 bases and J lost 8, with 17 bases in between. CDR3 length: 15 residues. Per the germline V gene, CDR1 is SGHRS and CDR2 is YFSETQ. The CDR3 reads CASSSQGGPGEKLFF. The CDR3 region has the DNA TGCGCCAGCAGCTCACAAGGGGGTCCGGGCGAAAAACTGTTTTTT. The full variable domain, in which reference TRBV5-1 and TRBJ1-4 provide the parts outside the CDR3, is KAGVTQTPRYLIKTRGQQVTLSCSPISGHRSVSWYQQTPGQGLQFLFEYFSETQRNKGNFPGRFSGRQFSNSRSEMNVSTLELGDSALYLCASSSQGGPGEKLFFGSGTQLSVL.

The chain links TRBV7-5 to TRBJ2-7; no DNA check was done on the table's D call, TRBD2. TRBV7-5 is deemed a pseudogene. The CDR3 has 15 residues. CDR3 in DNA: TGTGTCAGAAGCTCCATAGCGGGAGGGGACGACGAGCAGTACTTC. Translating it yields CVRSSIAGGDDEQYF.

This clone showed up just a few times. The V gene is TRBV5-8, the J gene TRBJ2-5; D possibly corresponds to TRBD1 (6 bases). The CDR3 sequence is 14 residues long. The V and J ends lost 4 bases and 5 bases respectively, with 15 bases between them. In germline, CDR1 is SGHTS, CDR2 YDEGEE. CDR3 region: CASSMLRGPETQYF. CDR3 DNA sequence: TGTGCCAGCAGCATGCTCAGGGGACCGGAGACCCAGTACTTC.

This chain connects TRBV7-9 to TRBJ1-1; D is ambiguous. From germline, CDR1 is SEHNR and CDR2 FQNEAQ (reference sequence). There are 13 residues in the CDR3. The V end was cut by 3 bases, the J end by 5 bases, with 10 bases between. In nucleotides, the CDR3 is TGTGCCAGCAGCTTCGGAGGTGGGACTGAAGCTTTCTTT. Residues: CASSFGGGTEAFF.

The V call is TRBV18, the J call TRBJ2-3; 10 bases map to TRBD1. This CDR3 is built from 14 residues. Germline loops: CDR1 KGHSH, CDR2 LQKENI. V lost 4 bases, J lost 3 bases, and 1 base stayed unmatched. This CDR3 is CASSLGQGTDTQYF. DNA for the CDR3: TGTGCCAGCTCACTGGGACAGGGGACAGATACGCAGTATTTT.

The chain couples TRBV5-1 to TRBJ2-6; 8 bases fit TRBD1. This CDR3 is built from 16 residues. From germline, CDR1 is SGHRS and CDR2 YFSETQ. V lost 9 bases, J lost 0 bases, and 8 bases stayed unmatched. DNA of the CDR3: TGCGCCACCGCAGGGGGCATCAGCTCTGGGGCCAACGTCCTGACTTTC. This gives the protein CATAGGISSGANVLTF.

The rearrangement joins TRBV5-4 to TRBJ2-6; tentatively, D is TRBD2 (5 bases). The germline V gene encodes CDR1 SGHNT and CDR2 YYREEE (reference sequence). The CDR3 is made up of 15 amino acids. Trimming shortened V by 6 bases and J by 2 bases, and 12 bases separated the two germline ends. The DNA of the CDR3 is TGTGCCAGCACCCCTTTCGGGGCTGGGGCCAACGTCCTGACTTTC. This translates into CASTPFGAGANVLTF.

The rearrangement joins TRBV28 to TRBJ1-2; TRBD1 is a possible D gene (6 bases). V was clipped by 5 bases and J by 4 bases, with 14 bases between them. The CDR3 sequence is 14 residues long. Looked up from germline, CDR1 is MDHEN and CDR2 is SYDVKM. The CDR3, as DNA: TGTGCCAGCAGTCCCGGACAGAGTCGCTATGGCTACACCTTC. This encodes CASSPGQSRYGYTF.

The rearrangement joins TRBV5-4 to TRBJ1-2; maybe TRBD1 (6 bases). This CDR3 is 14 amino acids long. Germline-derived CDR1 and CDR2 are SGHNT and YYREEE (reference sequence). Trimming took off 0 bases at V and 0 bases at J, with 6 bases between the two ends. The CDR3, as DNA: TGTGCCAGCAGCTTGGGGACAGCTAACTATGGCTACACCTTC. It is translated as CASSLGTANYGYTF. Based on the CDR3 plus reference TRBV5-4 and TRBJ1-2, the full variable domain is ETGVTQSPTHLIKTRGQQVTLRCSSQSGHNTVSWYQQALGQGPQFIFQYYREEENGRGNFPPRFSGLQFPNYSSELNVNALELDDSALYLCASSLGTANYGYTFGSGTRLTVV.

The V call is TRBV18, the J call TRBJ2-1; D perhaps matches TRBD2 (5 bases). Deletions cut 4 bases from V and 8 bases from J, with 21 bases between. The length of the CDR3 is 16 residues. The germline gives CDR1 KGHSH, CDR2 LQKENI. The CDR3 region is CASSRAVSATPDEQFF. The CDR3 region has the DNA TGTGCCAGCTCACGCGCGGTTAGCGCAACCCCCGATGAGCAGTTCTTC.